This T cell receptor (beta chain) was captured in a study of T cell responses to AZD1222 COVID-19 vaccine. Study-level points and caveats: Close to half of all spike-specific TCRs reportedly target regions of the variants that are unmutated. When two AZD1222 doses had been given, Spike-specific TCR breadth and depth rose. With dominance at 160-218 and 743-854, vaccine-associated CD4 TCRs spanned spike.

This clone occurred once. Its target is unknown. Sequencing was performed with immunoSEQ multiplex PCR; in TCRdb, only in-frame clones are kept and a portion is missing. The sample carries some 150,000 clones, over 75% recorded once. CDR3 length: 19 residues. V is TRBV21-1 and J is TRBJ2-2; TRBD1 was called by the table and not checked on the DNA. TRBV21-1 is a pseudogene locus. This clonotype was obtained from an adult who received the MenACWY meningococcal vaccine as a control. Sample: peripheral blood, taken 28 days after the second dose of the MenACWY control vaccine. CDR3 residues: CASSKLWAPTGTLTGELFF. In DNA form, the CDR3 reads TGTGCCAGCAGCAAACTATGGGCACCCACAGGGACCCTCACCGGGGAGCTGTTTTTT.